These T cell receptor beta chains were read from a single sample in a study of T cell repertoires in cytomegalovirus infection. No antigen is known for these receptors. TCRdb processed the reads anew with MiXCR; each CDR3 protein has one entry. In the table there are 100,000 to 150,000 distinct CDR3 sequences, 30% to 40% of which are singletons. The material was CD8+ T cells from cultured PBMCs, obtained from culture after CMV antigen stimulation. These receptor sequences come from a human donor in good health (CMV status not recorded). Some clones in this sample may be carry-over from other donors' samples. CDR3s include the opening cysteine and the closing phenylalanine or tryptophan. D genes are given only for firm matches. Part of the rows lack a size; the others show once, few, many or a class for expanded clones.

V: TRBV19
size: once
J: TRBJ2-1
D: TRBD1
DNA: TGTGCCAGCAAGACAGGGGGCGGCTACAATGAGCAGTTCTTC
CDR3: CASKTGGGYNEQFF

V: TRBV7-2
size: NA
J: TRBJ2-1
D: NA
DNA: TGTGCCAGCAGCTTAGAGGCAGGGACTCTTGACAATGAGCAGTTCTTC
CDR3: CASSLEAGTLDNEQFF

V: TRBV6-1
size: many
J: TRBJ1-5
D: NA
DNA: TGTGCCACCGGTGGGCAAGCCGCTAGCAATCAGCCCCAGCATTTT
CDR3: CATGGQAASNQPQHF

V: TRBV7-2
size: many
J: TRBJ1-2
D: NA
DNA: TGTGCCAGCAGCTTAGATGGGCGCGGGGGCCTCACCCTCTATGGCTACACCTTC
CDR3: CASSLDGRGGLTLYGYTF

V: TRBV5-1
size: NA
J: TRBJ2-1
D: TRBD1
DNA: TGCGCCAGCAGCTTCTCTCACAGGGGCTTCTACAATGAGCAGTTCTTC
CDR3: CASSFSHRGFYNEQFF

V: TRBV4-1
size: NA
J: TRBJ2-7
D: NA
DNA: TGCGCCAGCAGCCTGGATGTGGGGGCCGGCTCCTACGAGCAGTACTTC
CDR3: CASSLDVGAGSYEQYF

V: TRBV4-2
size: few
J: TRBJ2-1
D: TRBD1
DNA: TGTGCCAGCAGCGTCCGGGACAGGGGGCCCGATGAGCAGTTCTTC
CDR3: CASSVRDRGPDEQFF

V: TRBV4-3
size: NA
J: TRBJ1-1
D: NA
DNA: TGCGCCAGCAGCCGCCCCCACAGGAACACTGAAGCTTTCTTT
CDR3: CASSRPHRNTEAFF

V: TRBV12-3/TRBV12-4
size: few
J: TRBJ2-7
D: NA
DNA: TGTGCCAGCAGCCGGGACCGGGGCTCCTACGAGCAGTACTTC
CDR3: CASSRDRGSYEQYF

V: TRBV27
size: many
J: TRBJ2-3
D: NA
DNA: TGTGCCAGCAGAGAAACTAGCACAGATACGCAGTATTTT
CDR3: CASRETSTDTQYF

V: TRBV11-2
size: NA
J: TRBJ2-3
D: NA
DNA: TGTGCCAGCAGCTATTGGGCCTTAGCTAGCACAGATACGCAGTATTTT
CDR3: CASSYWALASTDTQYF

V: TRBV5-1
size: NA
J: TRBJ1-1
D: TRBD1
DNA: TGCGCCAGCAAGACAGGGGGAAACACTGAAGCTTTCTTT
CDR3: CASKTGGNTEAFF

V: TRBV7-2
size: few
J: TRBJ2-7
D: TRBD2
DNA: TGTGCCAGCAGCCCGGGACTAGCGGGCTACGAGCAGTACTTC
CDR3: CASSPGLAGYEQYF

V: TRBV6-1
size: few
J: TRBJ1-1
D: NA
DNA: TGTGCCAGCACCGCGGGGGGGGTCACTGAAGCTTTCTTT
CDR3: CASTAGGVTEAFF

V: TRBV7-2
size: many
J: TRBJ2-7
D: TRBD1
DNA: TGTGCCAGCAGCTCACCAAATATCGGGACAGGGTTCGTCGAGCAGTACTTC
CDR3: CASSSPNIGTGFVEQYF

V: TRBV4-3
size: NA
J: TRBJ2-7
D: NA
DNA: TGCGCCAGCAGCCAAGATCCTCCCGACACCGAGCTCTCCTACGAGCAGTACTTC
CDR3: CASSQDPPDTELSYEQYF

V: TRBV20-1
size: NA
J: TRBJ2-5
D: NA
DNA: TGCAGTGCTAGACAAGATCGCCCAGGGTGGGGTCAAGAGACCCAGTACTTC
CDR3: CSARQDRPGWGQETQYF

V: TRBV27
size: once
J: TRBJ2-1
D: NA
DNA: TGTGCCAGCAGTTTAATCTCGAACAATGAGCAGTTCTTC
CDR3: CASSLISNNEQFF

V: TRBV7-9
size: NA
J: TRBJ2-1
D: NA
DNA: TGTGCCAGCAGCCCCGACAGTTACAATGAGCAGTTCTTC
CDR3: CASSPDSYNEQFF

V: TRBV7-6
size: many
J: TRBJ2-3
D: TRBD2
DNA: TGTGCCAGCAGCACCGGGACTAGCGGGGACCGACGCACAGATACGCAGTATTTT
CDR3: CASSTGTSGDRRTDTQYF

V: TRBV20-1
size: many
J: TRBJ2-2
D: NA
DNA: TGCAGTGCTTACCCAAGTGTTGACATTACTAACACCGGGGAGCTGTTTTTT
CDR3: CSAYPSVDITNTGELFF

V: TRBV7-8
size: many
J: TRBJ2-1
D: NA
DNA: TGTGCCAGCAGCTTATTGTCCGGTGGGAGCAATGAGCAGTTCTTC
CDR3: CASSLLSGGSNEQFF

V: TRBV5-6
size: NA
J: TRBJ2-7
D: TRBD2
DNA: TGTGCCAGCAGCTTGGCCCCGGGGAGGGAATACGAGCAGTACTTC
CDR3: CASSLAPGREYEQYF

V: TRBV12-5
size: many
J: TRBJ2-7
D: NA
DNA: TGTGCTAGTGGTTTGGGACCGGGATCAATAGGCTACGAGCAGTACTTC
CDR3: CASGLGPGSIGYEQYF

V: TRBV7-3
size: NA
J: TRBJ2-5
D: NA
DNA: TGTGCCAGCAGCTTTGAGACAGGAACCGAGGTGGAGACCCAGTACTTC
CDR3: CASSFETGTEVETQYF

V: TRBV7-4
size: once
J: TRBJ2-7
D: NA
DNA: TGTGCCAGCAGCGCCCGGGGTTGGGGGGCGGGCGAGCAGTACTTC
CDR3: CASSARGWGAGEQYF

V: TRBV25-1
size: once
J: TRBJ2-5
D: TRBD1
DNA: TGTGCCAGCAGTGAGCAACAGGGGGGAGAGACCCAGTACTTC
CDR3: CASSEQQGGETQYF

V: TRBV7-2
size: NA
J: TRBJ2-5
D: NA
DNA: TGTGCCACCAGAGACTCCCAAGAGACCCAGTACTTC
CDR3: CATRDSQETQYF

V: TRBV6-2/TRBV6-3
size: few
J: TRBJ2-7
D: NA
DNA: TGTGCCAGCGGCCTCCTAGAGGAAACCTACGAGCAGTACTTC
CDR3: CASGLLEETYEQYF

V: TRBV5-6
size: few
J: TRBJ1-5
D: TRBD1
DNA: TGTGCCAGCAGCTTATACAGGGGAGAATATAGCAATCAGCCCCAGCATTTT
CDR3: CASSLYRGEYSNQPQHF

V: TRBV28
size: few
J: TRBJ2-7
D: TRBD2
DNA: TGTGCCAGCTCTCCCGGGACTAGCGGGGGGGCCCAGCGCGAGCAGTACTTC
CDR3: CASSPGTSGGAQREQYF

V: TRBV7-6
size: many
J: TRBJ2-3
D: TRBD2
DNA: TGTGCCAGCAGCTTATTTAGCCTTACCACCGGGACTAGCGGGAGAGATACGCAGTATTTT
CDR3: CASSLFSLTTGTSGRDTQYF

V: TRBV27
size: many
J: TRBJ2-2
D: NA
DNA: TGTGCCAGCAGTCTTAACACCGGGGAGCTGTTTTTT
CDR3: CASSLNTGELFF

V: TRBV4-1
size: many
J: TRBJ2-6
D: TRBD2
DNA: TGCGCCAGCAGCCAAGCCCTAGCGGGGGCGTCTGGGGCCAACGTCCTGACTTTC
CDR3: CASSQALAGASGANVLTF

V: TRBV12-5
size: few
J: TRBJ1-1
D: NA
DNA: TGTGCTAGTGGTGCTGACACTGAAGCTTTCTTT
CDR3: CASGADTEAFF

V: TRBV12-3/TRBV12-4
size: NA
J: TRBJ2-7
D: TRBD2
DNA: TGTGCCAGCAGTTATCGTTTGCGGGGGTCCCTGTCTTTTTCCTACGAGCAGTACTTC
CDR3: CASSYRLRGSLSFSYEQYF

V: TRBV7-9
size: NA
J: TRBJ2-6
D: NA
DNA: TGTGCCAGCAGCCCCACAGGGCCCGGGGCCAACGTCCTGACTTTC
CDR3: CASSPTGPGANVLTF

V: TRBV4-1
size: many
J: TRBJ1-6
D: NA
DNA: TGCGCCAGCAGCCAAGTCGATATGGGGTTTGTTAAATCACCCCTCCACTTT
CDR3: CASSQVDMGFVKSPLHF

V: TRBV20-1
size: NA
J: TRBJ2-5
D: NA
DNA: TGCAGTGCTAGAGACCTTGGACAACGTCTAAGGGTTGAGGCAGAGACCCAGTACTTC
CDR3: CSARDLGQRLRVEAETQYF

V: TRBV2
size: NA
J: TRBJ2-5
D: NA
DNA: TGTGCCAGCATGGAGCTCCAGCCCCAAGAGACCCAGTACTTC
CDR3: CASMELQPQETQYF

V: TRBV5-1
size: NA
J: TRBJ2-1
D: TRBD2
DNA: TGCGCCAGCAGCTCCTCTAGCGGGGGGGCCGGGGAGCAGTTCTTC
CDR3: CASSSSSGGAGEQFF

V: TRBV20-1
size: NA
J: TRBJ1-5
D: NA
DNA: TGCAGTGCTAGATTCCTCGGGACCCGGGGGGATCAGCCCCAGCATTTT
CDR3: CSARFLGTRGDQPQHF

V: TRBV11-3
size: few
J: TRBJ2-3
D: NA
DNA: TGTGCCAGCAGCTTCGGCGTAGGGGACACAGATACGCAGTATTTT
CDR3: CASSFGVGDTDTQYF

V: TRBV7-2
size: many
J: TRBJ2-1
D: NA
DNA: TGTGCCAGCAGCTTAGACAGCCCATCCTACAATGAGCAGTTCTTC
CDR3: CASSLDSPSYNEQFF

V: TRBV6-1
size: few
J: TRBJ2-1
D: TRBD2
DNA: TGTGCCAGCAGTTTGGGACTAGCGGGGGCTAGTGAGCAGTTCTTC
CDR3: CASSLGLAGASEQFF

V: TRBV6-2/TRBV6-3
size: few
J: TRBJ2-5
D: NA
DNA: TGTGCCAGCAGTTCCAATACAGGGATCGGCCGAGGGACCCAGTACTTC
CDR3: CASSSNTGIGRGTQYF